This T cell receptor (beta chain) was documented in a study of T cell repertoires in ileal Crohn's disease. V was clipped by 7 bases and J by 6 bases; unmatched bases: 5. The germline V gene encodes CDR1 SQVTM and CDR2 ANQGSEA. The CDR3 has 12 residues. The time point was: inflamed ileum from the surgical specimen. Clones were sequenced by immunoSEQ multiplex PCR, and TCRdb holds only the in-frame ones, with some missing. Here the sample spans more than 15,000 clones, about 76% being singletons. The TCR was taken from an adult with Crohn's disease. Material: ileal tissue. This rearrangement joins TRBV29-1 to TRBJ2-3, with 9 bases identical to TRBD2. Here the CDR3 reads CSDRTSGDTQYF. CDR3 coding DNA: TGCAGCGACCGCACTAGCGGGGATACGCAGTATTTT.